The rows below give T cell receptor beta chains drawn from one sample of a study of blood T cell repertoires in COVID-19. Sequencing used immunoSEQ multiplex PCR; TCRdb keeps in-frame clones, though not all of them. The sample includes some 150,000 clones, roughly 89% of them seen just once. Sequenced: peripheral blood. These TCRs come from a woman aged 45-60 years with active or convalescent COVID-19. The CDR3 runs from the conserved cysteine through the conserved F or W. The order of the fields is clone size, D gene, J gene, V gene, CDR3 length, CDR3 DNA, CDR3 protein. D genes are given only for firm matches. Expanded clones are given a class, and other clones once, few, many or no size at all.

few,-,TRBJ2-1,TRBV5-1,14,TGCGCCAGCAGCTTGGGAAGCCTAGACAATGAGCAGTTCTTC,CASSLGSLDNEQFF
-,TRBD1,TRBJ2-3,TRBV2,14,TGTGCCAGCATCCGGACAGGGAGTGTAGATACGCAGTATTTT,CASIRTGSVDTQYF
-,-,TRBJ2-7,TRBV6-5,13,TGTGCCAGCAGGACCCCAGGGGTCTACGAGCAGTACTTC,CASRTPGVYEQYF
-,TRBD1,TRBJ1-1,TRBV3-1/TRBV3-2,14,TGTGCCAGCAGCCAAGGACAGGGGAACACTGAAGCTTTCTTT,CASSQGQGNTEAFF
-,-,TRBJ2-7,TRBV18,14,TGTGCCAGCTCACAGGGGTCGCCATCCTACGAGCAGTACTTC,CASSQGSPSYEQYF
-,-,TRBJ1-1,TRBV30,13,TGTGCCTGGAGTGTACTCGGGGGAATTGAAGCTTTCTTT,CAWSVLGGIEAFF
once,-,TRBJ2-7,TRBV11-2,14,TGTGCCAGCAGCTCCCTAGCGAGTTACGACGAGCAGTACTTC,CASSSLASYDEQYF
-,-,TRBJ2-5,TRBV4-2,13,TGTGCCAGCAGCCAGGGAGTGCGAGAGACCCAGTACTTC,CASSQGVRETQYF
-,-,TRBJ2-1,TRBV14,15,TGTGCCAGCAGCCAAAAGACAGGACCCAGGTATGAGCAGTTCTTC,CASSQKTGPRYEQFF
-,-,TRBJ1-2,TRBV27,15,TGTGCCAGCAGTTTGGGGGGGGCAAGGAACTATGGCTACACCTTC,CASSLGGARNYGYTF
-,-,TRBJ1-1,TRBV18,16,TGTGCCAGCTCACCGAACGCTTATACAGTGAACACTGAAGCTTTCTTT,CASSPNAYTVNTEAFF
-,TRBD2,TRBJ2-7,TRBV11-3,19,TGTGCCAGCACTCTATCACAAAAACTAAGCGGGAGGGCCCACGACGAGCAGTACTTC,CASTLSQKLSGRAHDEQYF
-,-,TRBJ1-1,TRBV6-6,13,TGTGCCAGCACCCAAGGGGGAAGTGCTGAAGCTTTCTTT,CASTQGGSAEAFF
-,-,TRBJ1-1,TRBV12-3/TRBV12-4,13,TGTGCCAGCAGTTTGGGGGCCCCCCCTGAAGCTTTCTTT,CASSLGAPPEAFF
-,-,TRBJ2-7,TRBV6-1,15,TGTGCCAGCAGTGAACCTTCCTTACAGTTCTACGAGCAGTACTTC,CASSEPSLQFYEQYF